This record looks at one TCR beta chain sequence and its context. These data are taken from a study of CD8 T cells in Susac syndrome. For the study at large: Patients with Susac syndrome, at blood draw, were therapy-naive, on corticosteroids, or on intravenous immunoglobulin alone.

After extraction with the RNeasy kit, about 0.45 to 1 ug of the RNA was reverse transcribed using random hexamers. TCRdb redid the calling of the immunoSEQ multiplex PCR reads with MiXCR, one entry per CDR3 protein. The table includes 140,000 to 150,000 distinct CDR3 sequences, approximately 95% detected once. This CDR3 region has 13 residues. CDR1 and CDR2 (germline): SQVTM, ANQGSEA. Trimming pared 7 bases from V and 1 base from J, leaving 11 bases between. This receptor was identified in a human donor with Susac syndrome. The sequenced material came from CD4+ T cells from PBMCs. The chain combines TRBV29-1 with TRBJ2-1; D is possibly TRBD2 (5 bases). The CDR3 sequence is CSDGGPSYNEQFF. The CDR3, as DNA: TGCAGCGATGGCGGGCCTTCCTACAATGAGCAGTTCTTC.